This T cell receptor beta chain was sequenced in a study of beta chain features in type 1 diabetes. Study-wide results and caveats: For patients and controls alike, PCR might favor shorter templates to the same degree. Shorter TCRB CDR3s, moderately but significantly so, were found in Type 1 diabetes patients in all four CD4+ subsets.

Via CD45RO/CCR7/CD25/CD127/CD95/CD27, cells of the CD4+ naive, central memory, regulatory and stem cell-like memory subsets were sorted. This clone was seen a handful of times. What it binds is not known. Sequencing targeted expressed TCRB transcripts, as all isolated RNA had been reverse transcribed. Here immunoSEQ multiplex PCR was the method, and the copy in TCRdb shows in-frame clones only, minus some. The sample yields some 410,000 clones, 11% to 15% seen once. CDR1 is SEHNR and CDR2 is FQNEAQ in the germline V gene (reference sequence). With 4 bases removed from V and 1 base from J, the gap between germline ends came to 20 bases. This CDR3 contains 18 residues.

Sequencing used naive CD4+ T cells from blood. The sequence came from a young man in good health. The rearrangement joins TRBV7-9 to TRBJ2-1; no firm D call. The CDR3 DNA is TGTGCCAGCAGCTCCAAACTATTACGGAAGGCGTCCTACAATGAGCAGTTCTTC. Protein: CASSSKLLRKASYNEQFF.